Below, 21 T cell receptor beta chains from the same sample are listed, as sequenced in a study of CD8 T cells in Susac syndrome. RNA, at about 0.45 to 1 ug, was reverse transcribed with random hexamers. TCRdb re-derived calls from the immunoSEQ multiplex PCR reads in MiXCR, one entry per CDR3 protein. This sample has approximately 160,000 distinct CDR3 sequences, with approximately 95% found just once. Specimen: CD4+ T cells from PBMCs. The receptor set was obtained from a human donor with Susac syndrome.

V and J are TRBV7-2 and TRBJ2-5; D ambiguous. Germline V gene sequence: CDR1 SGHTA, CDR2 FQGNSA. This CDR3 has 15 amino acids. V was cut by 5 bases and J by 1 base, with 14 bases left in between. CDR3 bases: TGTGCCAGCAGCCCCCGCAGGCAATTCCAAGAGACCCAGTACTTC. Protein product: CASSPRRQFQETQYF. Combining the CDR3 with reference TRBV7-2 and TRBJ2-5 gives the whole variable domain GAGVSQSPSNKVTEKGKDVELRCDPISGHTALYWYRQSLGQGLEFLIYFQGNSAPDKSGLPSDRFSAERTGGSVSTLTIQRTQQEDSAVYLCASSPRRQFQETQYFGPGTRLLVL.

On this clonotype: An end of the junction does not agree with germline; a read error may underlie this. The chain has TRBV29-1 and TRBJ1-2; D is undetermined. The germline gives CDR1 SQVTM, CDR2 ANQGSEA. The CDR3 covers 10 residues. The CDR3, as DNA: TGCAGCGTTTACCTCTCCGGACTCCACTTC. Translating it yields CSVYLSGLHF.

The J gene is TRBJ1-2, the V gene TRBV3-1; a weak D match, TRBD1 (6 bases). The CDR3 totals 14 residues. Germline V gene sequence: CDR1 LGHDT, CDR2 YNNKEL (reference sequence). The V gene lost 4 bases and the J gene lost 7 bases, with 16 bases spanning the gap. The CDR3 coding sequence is TGTGCCAGCAGCCCTACAGGGAAGGAGGCTGGCTACACCTTC. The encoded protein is CASSPTGKEAGYTF.

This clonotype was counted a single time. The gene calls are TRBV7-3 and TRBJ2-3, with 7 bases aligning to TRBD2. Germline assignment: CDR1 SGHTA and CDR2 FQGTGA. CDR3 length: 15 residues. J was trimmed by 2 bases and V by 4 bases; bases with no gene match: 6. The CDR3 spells CASSSTSATTDTQYF. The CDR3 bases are TGTGCCAGCAGCTCAACTAGCGCAACCACAGATACGCAGTATTTT. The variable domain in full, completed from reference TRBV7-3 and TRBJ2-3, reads GAGVSQTPSNKVTEKGKYVELRCDPISGHTALYWYRQSLGQGPEFLIYFQGTGAADDSGLPNDRFFAVRPEGSVSTLKIQRTERGDSAVYLCASSSTSATTDTQYFGPGTRLTVL.

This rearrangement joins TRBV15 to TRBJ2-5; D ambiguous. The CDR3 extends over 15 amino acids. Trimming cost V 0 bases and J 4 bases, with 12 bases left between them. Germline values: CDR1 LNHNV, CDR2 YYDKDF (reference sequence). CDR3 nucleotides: TGTGCCACCAGCAGAGATCTCAGCATGGGAGAGACCCAGTACTTC. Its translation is CATSRDLSMGETQYF.

The CDR3 nucleotides read TGTGCCTGGAGTGTGGAGGCTCAGCCCCAGCATTTT. Protein sequence: CAWSVEAQPQHF. This chain uses TRBV30 with TRBJ1-5; D gene unclear. This CDR3 comprises 12 residues. The V gene's germline CDR1 is GTSNPN and CDR2 SVGIG (reference sequence). V was trimmed by 0 bases and J by 6 bases, leaving 6 bases between them.

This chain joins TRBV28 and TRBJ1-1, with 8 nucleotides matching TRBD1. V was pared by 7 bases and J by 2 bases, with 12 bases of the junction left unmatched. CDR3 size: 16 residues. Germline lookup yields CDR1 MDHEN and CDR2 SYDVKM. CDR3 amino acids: CASTGQGPGTNTEAFF. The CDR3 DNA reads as TGTGCCAGCACCGGACAGGGTCCAGGAACAAACACTGAAGCTTTCTTT.

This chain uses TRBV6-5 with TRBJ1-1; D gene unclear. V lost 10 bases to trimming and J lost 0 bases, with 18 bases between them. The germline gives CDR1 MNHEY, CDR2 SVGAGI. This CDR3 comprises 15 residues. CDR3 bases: TGTGCCACCATTAGAATGTGGGCGTTGAACACTGAAGCTTTCTTT. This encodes CATIRMWALNTEAFF.

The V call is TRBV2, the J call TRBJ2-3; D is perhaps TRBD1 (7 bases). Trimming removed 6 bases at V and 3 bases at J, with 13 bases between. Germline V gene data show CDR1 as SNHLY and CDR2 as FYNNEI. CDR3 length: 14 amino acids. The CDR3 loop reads CASSVQGTTDTQYF. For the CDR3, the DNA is TGTGCCAGCAGCGTACAGGGGACTACAGATACGCAGTATTTT.

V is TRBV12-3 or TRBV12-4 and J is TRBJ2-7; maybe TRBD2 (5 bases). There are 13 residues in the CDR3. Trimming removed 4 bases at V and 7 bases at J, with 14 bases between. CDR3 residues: CASSSHAGREQYF. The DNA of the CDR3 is TGTGCCAGCAGTTCCCACGCGGGCCGAGAGCAGTACTTC.

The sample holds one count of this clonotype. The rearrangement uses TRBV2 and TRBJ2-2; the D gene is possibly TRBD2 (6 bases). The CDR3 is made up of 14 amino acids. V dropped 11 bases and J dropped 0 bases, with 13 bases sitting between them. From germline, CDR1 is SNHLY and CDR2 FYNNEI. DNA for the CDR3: TGTGCCTCGGGGGTTACAGCGAACACCGGGGAGCTGTTTTTT. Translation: CASGVTANTGELFF.

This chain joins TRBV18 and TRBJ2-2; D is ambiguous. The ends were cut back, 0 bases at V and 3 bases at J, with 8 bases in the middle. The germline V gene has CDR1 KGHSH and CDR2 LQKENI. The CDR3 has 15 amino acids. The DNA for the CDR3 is TGTGCCAGCTCACCACCTTCCGGGTACACCGGGGAGCTGTTTTTT. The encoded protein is CASSPPSGYTGELFF.

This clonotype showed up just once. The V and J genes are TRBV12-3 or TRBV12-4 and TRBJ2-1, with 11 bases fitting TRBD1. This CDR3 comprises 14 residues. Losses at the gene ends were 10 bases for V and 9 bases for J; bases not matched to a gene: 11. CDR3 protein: CATAGQGAGVEQFF. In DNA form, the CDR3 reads TGTGCCACCGCCGGACAGGGGGCTGGGGTTGAGCAGTTCTTC.

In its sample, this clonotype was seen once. The CDR3 sequence is CASPGTGPSGANVLTF. CDR3 bases: TGTGCCAGCCCTGGGACAGGTCCATCAGGGGCCAACGTCCTGACTTTC. V and J are TRBV2 and TRBJ2-6; TRBD1 agrees at 8 bases. The V segment lost 8 bases and the J segment 4 bases; nucleotides outside the gene matches: 10. The germline gives CDR1 SNHLY, CDR2 FYNNEI. The CDR3 contains 16 residues.

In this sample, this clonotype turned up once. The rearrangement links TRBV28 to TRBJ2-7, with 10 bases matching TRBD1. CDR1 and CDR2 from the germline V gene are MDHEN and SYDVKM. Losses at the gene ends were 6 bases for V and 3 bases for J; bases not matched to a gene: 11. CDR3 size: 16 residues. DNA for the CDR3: TGTGCCAGCAGCCCAATCTCCGGGACAGGGGTCTACGAGCAGTACTTC. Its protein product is CASSPISGTGVYEQYF.

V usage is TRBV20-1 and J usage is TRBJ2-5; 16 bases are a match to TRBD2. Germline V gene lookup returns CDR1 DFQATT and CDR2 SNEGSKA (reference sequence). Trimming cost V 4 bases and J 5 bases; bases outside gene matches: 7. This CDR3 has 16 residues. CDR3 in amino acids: CSATGTSGGAGETQYF. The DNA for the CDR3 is TGCAGTGCTACCGGGACTAGCGGGGGGGCAGGGGAGACCCAGTACTTC.

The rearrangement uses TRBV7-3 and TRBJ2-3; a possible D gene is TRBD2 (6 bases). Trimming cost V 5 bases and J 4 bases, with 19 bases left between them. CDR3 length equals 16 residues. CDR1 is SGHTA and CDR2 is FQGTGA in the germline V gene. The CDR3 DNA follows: TGTGCCAGCAGCCGGACCGGGGGAGCGGTCCCAGATACGCAGTATTTT. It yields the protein CASSRTGGAVPDTQYF.

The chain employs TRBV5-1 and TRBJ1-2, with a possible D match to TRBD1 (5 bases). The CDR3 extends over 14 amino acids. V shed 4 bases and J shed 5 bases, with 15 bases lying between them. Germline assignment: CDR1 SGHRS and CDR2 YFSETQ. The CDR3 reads CASSPVGTDYGYTF. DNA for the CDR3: TGCGCCAGCAGCCCAGTCGGGACGGATTATGGCTACACCTTC.

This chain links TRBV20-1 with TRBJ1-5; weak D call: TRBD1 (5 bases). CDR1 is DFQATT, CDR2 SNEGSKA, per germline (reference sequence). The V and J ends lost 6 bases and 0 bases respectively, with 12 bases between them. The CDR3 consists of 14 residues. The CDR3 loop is CSAWDGPSNQPQHF. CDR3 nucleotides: TGCAGTGCCTGGGACGGTCCTAGCAATCAGCCCCAGCATTTT.

CDR3: CASSPSGRASDTQYF. The DNA of the CDR3 is TGTGCCAGCAGCCCGAGCGGGAGGGCTTCAGATACGCAGTATTTT. This chain joins TRBV3-1 and TRBJ2-3; 10 positions agree with TRBD2. The V gene's germline CDR1 is LGHDT and CDR2 YNNKEL (reference sequence). V shed 4 bases, J shed 4 bases, and the junction held 5 bases outside the gene matches. The length of the CDR3 is 15 residues.

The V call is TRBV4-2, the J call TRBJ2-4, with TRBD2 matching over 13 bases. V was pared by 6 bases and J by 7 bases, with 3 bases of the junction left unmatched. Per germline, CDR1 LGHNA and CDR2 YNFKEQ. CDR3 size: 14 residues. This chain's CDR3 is CASRRTSGSNIQYF. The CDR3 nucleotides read TGTGCCAGCAGGAGGACTAGCGGGAGCAACATTCAGTACTTC.